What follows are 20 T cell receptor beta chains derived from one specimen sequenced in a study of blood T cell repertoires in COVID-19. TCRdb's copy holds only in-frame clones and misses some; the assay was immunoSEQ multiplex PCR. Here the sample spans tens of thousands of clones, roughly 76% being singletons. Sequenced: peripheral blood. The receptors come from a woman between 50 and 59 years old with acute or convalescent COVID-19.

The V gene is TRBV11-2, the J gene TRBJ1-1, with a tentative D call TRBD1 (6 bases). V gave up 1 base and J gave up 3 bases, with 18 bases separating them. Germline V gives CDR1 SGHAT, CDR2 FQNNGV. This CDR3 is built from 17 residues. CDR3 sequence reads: CASSLVGGMGQYTEAFF. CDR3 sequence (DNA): TGTGCCAGCAGCTTAGTAGGGGGAATGGGGCAGTACACTGAAGCTTTCTTT. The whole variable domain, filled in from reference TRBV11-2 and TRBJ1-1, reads EAGVAQSPRYKIIEKRQSVAFWCNPISGHATLYWYQQILGQGPKLLIQFQNNGVVDDSQLPKDRFSAERLKGVDSTLKIQPAKLEDSAVYLCASSLVGGMGQYTEAFFGQGTRLTVV.

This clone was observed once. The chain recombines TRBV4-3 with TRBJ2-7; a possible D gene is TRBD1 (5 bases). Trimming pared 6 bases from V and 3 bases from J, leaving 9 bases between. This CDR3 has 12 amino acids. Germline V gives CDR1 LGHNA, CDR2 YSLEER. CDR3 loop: CASSDRRYEQYF. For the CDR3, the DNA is TGCGCCAGCAGTGACAGACGCTACGAGCAGTACTTC.

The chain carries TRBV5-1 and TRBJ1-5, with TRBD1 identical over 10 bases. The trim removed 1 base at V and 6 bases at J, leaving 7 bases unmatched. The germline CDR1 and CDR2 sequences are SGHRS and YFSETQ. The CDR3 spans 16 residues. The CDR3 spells CASSLTGTGAGQPQHF. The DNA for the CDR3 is TGCGCCAGCAGCTTGACCGGGACAGGGGCTGGTCAGCCCCAGCATTTT.

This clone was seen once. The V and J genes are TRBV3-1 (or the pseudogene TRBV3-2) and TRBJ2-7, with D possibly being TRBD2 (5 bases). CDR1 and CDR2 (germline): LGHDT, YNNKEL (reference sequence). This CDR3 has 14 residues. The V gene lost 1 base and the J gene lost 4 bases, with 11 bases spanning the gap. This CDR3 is CASSQGSSWYEQYF. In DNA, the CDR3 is TGTGCCAGCAGCCAAGGTTCTAGCTGGTACGAGCAGTACTTC.

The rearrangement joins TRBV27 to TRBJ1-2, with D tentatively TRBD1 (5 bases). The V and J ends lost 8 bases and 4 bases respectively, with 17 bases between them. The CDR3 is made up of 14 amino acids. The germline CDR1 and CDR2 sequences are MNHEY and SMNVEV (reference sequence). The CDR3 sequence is CASRPGGIGYGYTF. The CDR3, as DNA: TGTGCCAGCCGCCCCGGGGGTATAGGCTATGGCTACACCTTC.

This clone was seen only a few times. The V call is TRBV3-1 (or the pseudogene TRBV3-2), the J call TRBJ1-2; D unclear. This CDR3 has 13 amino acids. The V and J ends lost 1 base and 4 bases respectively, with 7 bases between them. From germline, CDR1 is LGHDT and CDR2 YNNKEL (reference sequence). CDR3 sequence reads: CASSQAQVYGYTF. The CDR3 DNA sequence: TGTGCCAGCAGCCAAGCGCAGGTCTATGGCTACACCTTC.

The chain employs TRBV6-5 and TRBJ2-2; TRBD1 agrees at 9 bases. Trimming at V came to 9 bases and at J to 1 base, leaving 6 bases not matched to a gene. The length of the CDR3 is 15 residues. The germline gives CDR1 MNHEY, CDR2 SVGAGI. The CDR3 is CASCSGQGNTGELFF. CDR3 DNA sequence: TGTGCCAGTTGCTCGGGACAGGGGAACACCGGGGAGCTGTTTTTT.

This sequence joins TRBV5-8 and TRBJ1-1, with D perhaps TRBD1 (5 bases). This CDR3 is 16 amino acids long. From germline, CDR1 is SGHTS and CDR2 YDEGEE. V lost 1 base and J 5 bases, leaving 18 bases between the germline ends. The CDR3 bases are TGTGCCAGCAGCTTGAACCCAACTTCGGGGGGGACTGAAGCTTTCTTT. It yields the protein CASSLNPTSGGTEAFF.

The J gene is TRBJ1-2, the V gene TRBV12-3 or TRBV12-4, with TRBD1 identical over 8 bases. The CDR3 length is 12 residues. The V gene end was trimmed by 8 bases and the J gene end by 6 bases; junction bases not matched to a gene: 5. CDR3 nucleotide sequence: TGTGCCAGCGGCCGGACAGGGAATGGCTACACCTTC. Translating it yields CASGRTGNGYTF.

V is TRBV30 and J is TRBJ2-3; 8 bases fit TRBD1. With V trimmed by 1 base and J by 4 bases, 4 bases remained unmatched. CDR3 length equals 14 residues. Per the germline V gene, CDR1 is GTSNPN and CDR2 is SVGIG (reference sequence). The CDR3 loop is CAWSEGRGPDTQYF. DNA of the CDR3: TGTGCCTGGAGTGAGGGCAGGGGGCCAGATACGCAGTATTTT.

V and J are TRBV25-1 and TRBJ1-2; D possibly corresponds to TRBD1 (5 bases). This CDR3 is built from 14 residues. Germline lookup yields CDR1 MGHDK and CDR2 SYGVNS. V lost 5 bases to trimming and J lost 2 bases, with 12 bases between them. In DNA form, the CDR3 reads TGTGCCAGCAGTACTCCGGGGGAAAACTATGGCTACACCTTC. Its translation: CASSTPGENYGYTF.

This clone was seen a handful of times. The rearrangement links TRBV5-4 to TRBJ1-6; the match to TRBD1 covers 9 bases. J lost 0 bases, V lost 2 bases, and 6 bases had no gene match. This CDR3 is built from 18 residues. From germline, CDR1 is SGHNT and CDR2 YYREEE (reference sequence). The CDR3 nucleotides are TGTGCCAGCAGCTTTGATCGACAGGGGGGCTCCTATAATTCACCCCTCCACTTT. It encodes CASSFDRQGGSYNSPLHF. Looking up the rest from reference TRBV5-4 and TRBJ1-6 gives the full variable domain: ETGVTQSPTHLIKTRGQQVTLRCSSQSGHNTVSWYQQALGQGPQFIFQYYREEENGRGNFPPRFSGLQFPNYSSELNVNALELDDSALYLCASSFDRQGGSYNSPLHFGNGTRLTVT.

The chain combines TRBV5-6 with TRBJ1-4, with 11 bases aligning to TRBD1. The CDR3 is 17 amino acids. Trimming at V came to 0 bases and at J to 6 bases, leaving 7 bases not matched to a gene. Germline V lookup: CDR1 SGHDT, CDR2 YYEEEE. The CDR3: CASSLGTGGVRYEKLFF. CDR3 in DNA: TGTGCCAGCAGCTTGGGGACAGGGGGCGTACGGTATGAAAAACTGTTTTTT.

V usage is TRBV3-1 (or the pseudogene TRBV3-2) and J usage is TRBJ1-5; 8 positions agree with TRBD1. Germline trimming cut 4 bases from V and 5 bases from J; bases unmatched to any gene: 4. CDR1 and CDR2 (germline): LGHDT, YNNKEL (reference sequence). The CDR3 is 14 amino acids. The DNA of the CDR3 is TGTGCCAGCAGCCGCCGACAGGGGTATCAGCCCCAGCATTTT. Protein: CASSRRQGYQPQHF.

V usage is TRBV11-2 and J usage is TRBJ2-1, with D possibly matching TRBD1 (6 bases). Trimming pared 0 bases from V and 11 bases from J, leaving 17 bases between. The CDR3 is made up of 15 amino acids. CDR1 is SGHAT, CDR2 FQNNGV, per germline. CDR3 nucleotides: TGTGCCAGCAGCTTAGATATACAGGGTCGCCTACAGCAGTTCTTC. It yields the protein CASSLDIQGRLQQFF.

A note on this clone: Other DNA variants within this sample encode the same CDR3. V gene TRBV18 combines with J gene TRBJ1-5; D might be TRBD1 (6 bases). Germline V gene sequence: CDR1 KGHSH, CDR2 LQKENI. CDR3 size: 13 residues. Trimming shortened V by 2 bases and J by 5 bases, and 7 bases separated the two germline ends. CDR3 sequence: CASSPNRDQPQHF. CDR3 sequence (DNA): TGTGCCAGCTCACCAAACAGGGATCAGCCCCAGCATTTT.

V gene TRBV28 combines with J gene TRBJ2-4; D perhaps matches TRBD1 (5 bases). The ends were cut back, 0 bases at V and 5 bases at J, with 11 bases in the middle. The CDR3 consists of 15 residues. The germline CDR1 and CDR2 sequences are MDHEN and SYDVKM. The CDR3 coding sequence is TGTGCCAGCAGTTTATGGGCAAAAGGGGAAAACATTCAGTACTTC. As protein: CASSLWAKGENIQYF.

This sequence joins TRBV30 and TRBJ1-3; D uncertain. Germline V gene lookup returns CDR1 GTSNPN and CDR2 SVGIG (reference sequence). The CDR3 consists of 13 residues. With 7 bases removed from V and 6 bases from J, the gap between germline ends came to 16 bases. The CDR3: CAFSRSGENTIYF. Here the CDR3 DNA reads TGTGCCTTTTCCCGGTCCGGAGAAAACACCATATATTTT.

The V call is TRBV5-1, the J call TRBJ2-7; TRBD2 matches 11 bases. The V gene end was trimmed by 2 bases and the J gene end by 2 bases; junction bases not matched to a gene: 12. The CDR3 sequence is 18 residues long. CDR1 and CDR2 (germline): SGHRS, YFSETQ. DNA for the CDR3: TGCGCCAGCAGCTTCTTCGGAATAGCGGGGGGGTCGACCTACGAGCAGTACTTC. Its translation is CASSFFGIAGGSTYEQYF.

The CDR3 here is CASSHEGASRETQYF. CDR3 coding DNA: TGTGCCAGCAGTCACGAGGGGGCTTCGAGGGAGACCCAGTACTTC. V is TRBV6-5 and J is TRBJ2-5; TRBD1 matches 7 bases. The germline gives CDR1 MNHEY, CDR2 SVGAGI. The CDR3 length is 15 residues. The trim removed 5 bases at V and 5 bases at J, leaving 11 bases unmatched.